These 9 T cell receptor beta chains were all obtained from the same sample, sequenced in a study of regulatory T cells in long-lasting Graves disease. Construction of the TCR beta libraries employed iRepertoire HTBI primers in conjunction with Arm-PCR of CDR3 regions. MiXCR was run by TCRdb on the multiplex PCR reads, yielding one entry per CDR3 protein. Here the sample spans about 530,000 distinct CDR3 sequences, more than 15% being singletons. Documented time point: newly diagnosed GD, antithyroid drugs for less than 3 months. TCR sequences were obtained from RNA taken from PBMCs. This same sample was also part of a study on T cells in Graves' hyperthyroidism and ophthalmopathy.

Source: peripheral blood mononuclear cells (PBMCs), taken at new diagnosis, from a patient treated with antithyroid drugs. The receptor source for this set is a woman aged 35-65 years with Graves disease.

A few counts support this clonotype. V usage is TRBV11-3 and J usage is TRBJ2-5; the D is unclear. Germline CDR1 is SGHNT and CDR2 is YENEEA. The V gene lost 1 base and the J gene lost 1 base, with 7 bases spanning the gap. The CDR3 totals 14 residues. This CDR3 is CASSLAMAQETQYF. The DNA of the CDR3 is TGTGCCAGCAGCTTAGCCATGGCCCAAGAGACCCAGTACTTC.

For this clonotype: One base away lies a much larger clone, so this may be a sequencing read error. The CDR3 reads CVSNLAGGGYNEQFF. CDR3 sequence (DNA): TGTGTCAGCAACCTAGCGGGGGGGGGGTACAATGAGCAGTTCTTC. The V gene is TRBV6-2 or TRBV6-3, the J gene TRBJ2-1; 12 bases are a match to TRBD2. The germline gives CDR1 MNHEY, CDR2 SVGEGT. There are 15 residues in the CDR3.

This clonotype was observed at least ten times. This chain uses TRBV10-3 with TRBJ1-1; perhaps TRBD1 as D (5 bases). Germline V gene sequence: CDR1 ENHRY, CDR2 SYGVKD. The CDR3 has 13 residues. Trimming shortened V by 7 bases and J by 5 bases, and 14 bases separated the two germline ends. The CDR3 DNA sequence: TGTGCCATCAAAGAAGTAGGGGTTACTGAAGCTTTCTTT. It encodes CAIKEVGVTEAFF.

The J gene is TRBJ1-2, the V gene TRBV6-5; D uncertain. Germline lookup yields CDR1 MNHEY and CDR2 SVGAGI. The V and J ends lost 2 bases and 3 bases respectively, with 4 bases between them. The length of the CDR3 is 12 residues. DNA for the CDR3: TGTGCCAGCAGTTACCAGGACTATGGCTACACCTTC. As protein: CASSYQDYGYTF.

The rearrangement links TRBV2 to TRBJ1-2; D gene unclear. The CDR3 is 13 amino acids. V was trimmed by 0 bases and J by 3 bases, leaving 5 bases between them. Germline V gene sequence: CDR1 SNHLY, CDR2 FYNNEI. The DNA for the CDR3 is TGTGCCAGCAGTGAAGCTGAATACTATGGCTACACCTTC. This encodes CASSEAEYYGYTF.

This clonotype was counted many times. V gene TRBV7-9 combines with J gene TRBJ1-5; D is unclear. The CDR3 spans 13 residues. V was clipped by 5 bases and J by 2 bases, with 7 bases between them. Germline CDR1 reads SEHNR; CDR2 reads FQNEAQ (reference sequence). The CDR3 DNA reads as TGTGCCAGCAGCCCGGAGGGCAATCAGCCCCAGCATTTT. Its translation: CASSPEGNQPQHF.

This clonotype appeared many times. The V call is TRBV11-3, the J call TRBJ2-5; 7 nucleotides align to TRBD2. The CDR3 covers 15 residues. Trimming took 1 base from V and 3 from J; bases not matched to a gene: 5. Germline CDR1 reads SGHNT; CDR2 reads YENEEA. The CDR3 reads CASSLVSAGKETQYF. CDR3 coding DNA: TGTGCCAGCAGCTTAGTCTCAGCGGGGAAAGAGACCCAGTACTTC. Drawing the rest from reference TRBV11-3 and TRBJ2-5, the complete variable domain is EAGVVQSPRYKIIEKKQPVAFWCNPISGHNTLYWYLQNLGQGPELLIRYENEEAVDDSQLPKDRFSAERLKGVDSTLKIQPAELGDSAVYLCASSLVSAGKETQYFGPGTRLLVL.

The V gene is TRBV2, the J gene TRBJ1-1; 10 bases agree with TRBD1. Germline values: CDR1 SNHLY, CDR2 FYNNEI. Trimming removed 3 bases from V and 2 bases from J; junction bases left unmatched: 3. The length of the CDR3 is 15 residues. CDR3: CASSDRQGANTEAFF. In DNA form, the CDR3 reads TGTGCCAGCAGTGACCGACAGGGGGCCAACACTGAAGCTTTCTTT.

There are many counts of this clonotype. The V and J genes are TRBV3-1 and TRBJ1-1; 8 bases are shared with TRBD1. The CDR3 runs to 13 residues. Germline CDR1 and CDR2: LGHDT and YNNKEL (reference sequence). With 2 bases clipped from V and 11 bases from J, the junction kept 7 bases outside the gene matches. In nucleotides, the CDR3 is TGTGCCAGCAGCCAATATCCTCAGGGGGCGGCTTTCTTT. It encodes CASSQYPQGAAFF.